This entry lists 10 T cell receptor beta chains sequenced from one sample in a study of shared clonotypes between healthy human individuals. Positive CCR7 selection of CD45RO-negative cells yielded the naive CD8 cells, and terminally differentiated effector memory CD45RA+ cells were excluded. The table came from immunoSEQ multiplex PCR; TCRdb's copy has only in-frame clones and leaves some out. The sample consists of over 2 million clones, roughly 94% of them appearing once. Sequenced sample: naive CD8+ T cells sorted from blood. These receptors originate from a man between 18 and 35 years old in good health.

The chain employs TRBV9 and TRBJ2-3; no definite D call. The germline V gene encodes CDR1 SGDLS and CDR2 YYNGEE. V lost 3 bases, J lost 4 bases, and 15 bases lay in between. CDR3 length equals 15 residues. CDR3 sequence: CASSDGLSWADTQYF. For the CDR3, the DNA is TGTGCCAGCAGCGACGGTCTTAGCTGGGCAGATACGCAGTATTTT.

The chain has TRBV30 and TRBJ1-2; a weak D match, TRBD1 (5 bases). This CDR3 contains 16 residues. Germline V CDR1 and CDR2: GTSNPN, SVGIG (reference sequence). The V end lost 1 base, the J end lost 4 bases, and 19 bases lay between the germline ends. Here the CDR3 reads CAWSASTGTWGYGYTF. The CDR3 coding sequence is TGTGCCTGGAGTGCCTCTACGGGGACCTGGGGCTATGGCTACACCTTC.

This CDR3 is CASSYGADQPQHF. For the CDR3, the DNA is TGTGCCAGCAGCTATGGGGCTGATCAGCCCCAGCATTTT. The chain recombines TRBV11-1 with TRBJ1-5; tentatively, D is TRBD1 (5 bases). The CDR3 is made up of 13 amino acids. Germline V CDR1 and CDR2: SGHAT, FQDESV (reference sequence). Trimming cost V 4 bases and J 5 bases, with 9 bases left between them.

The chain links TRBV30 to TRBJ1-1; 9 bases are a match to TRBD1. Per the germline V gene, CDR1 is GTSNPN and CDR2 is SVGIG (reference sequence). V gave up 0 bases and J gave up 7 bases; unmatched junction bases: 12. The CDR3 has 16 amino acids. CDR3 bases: TGTGCCTGGAGTGTCAAACCGGGACAGGGCCCGAATGAAGCTTTCTTT. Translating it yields CAWSVKPGQGPNEAFF.

CDR3 DNA sequence: TGTGCCAGCAGCTTAGCGGTACTGGAGGGGATTCCCTCCTACGAGCAGTACTTC. Its protein is CASSLAVLEGIPSYEQYF. The chain combines TRBV7-9 with TRBJ2-7, with TRBD2 as a possible D gene (6 bases). Between the trimmed V and J ends, which lost 0 bases and 0 bases, there was a span of 18 bases. The CDR3 covers 18 residues. The germline V gene has CDR1 SEHNR and CDR2 FQNEAQ (reference sequence). Drawing the rest from reference TRBV7-9 and TRBJ2-7, the complete variable domain is DTGVSQNPRHKITKRGQNVTFRCDPISEHNRLYWYRQTLGQGPEFLTYFQNEAQLEKSRLLSDRFSAERPKGSFSTLEIQRTEQGDSAMYLCASSLAVLEGIPSYEQYFGPGTRLTVT.

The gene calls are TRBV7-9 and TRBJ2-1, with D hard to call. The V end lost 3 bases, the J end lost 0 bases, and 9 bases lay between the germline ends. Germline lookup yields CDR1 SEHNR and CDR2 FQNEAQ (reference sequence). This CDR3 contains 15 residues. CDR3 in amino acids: CASSFAVGSYNEQFF. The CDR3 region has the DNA TGTGCCAGCAGCTTTGCTGTGGGCTCCTACAATGAGCAGTTCTTC.

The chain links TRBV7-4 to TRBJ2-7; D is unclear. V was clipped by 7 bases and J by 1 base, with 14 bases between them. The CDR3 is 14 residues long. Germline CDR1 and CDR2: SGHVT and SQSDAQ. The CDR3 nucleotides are TGTGCCAGCACCCTTCCTGGGCGGTCCTACGAGCAGTACTTC. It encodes CASTLPGRSYEQYF.

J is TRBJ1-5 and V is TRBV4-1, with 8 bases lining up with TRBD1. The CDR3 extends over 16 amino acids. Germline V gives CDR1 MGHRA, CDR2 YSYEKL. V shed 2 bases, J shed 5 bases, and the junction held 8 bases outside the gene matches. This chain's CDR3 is CASSQRTGSWDQPQHF. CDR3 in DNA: TGCGCCAGCAGCCAACGGACAGGGTCTTGGGATCAGCCCCAGCATTTT.

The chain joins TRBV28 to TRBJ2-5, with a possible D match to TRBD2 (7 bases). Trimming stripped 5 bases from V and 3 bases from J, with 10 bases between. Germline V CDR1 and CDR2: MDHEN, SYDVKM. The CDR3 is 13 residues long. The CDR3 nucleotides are TGTGCCAGCAGTAAGGGGGGGGAAGAGACCCAGTACTTC. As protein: CASSKGGEETQYF.

DNA of the CDR3: TGCGCCAGCAGCCACATGACAGGGATTGGCTACACCTTC. This encodes CASSHMTGIGYTF. The rearrangement uses TRBV4-3 and TRBJ1-2, with 7 bases aligning to TRBD1. The CDR3 has 13 amino acids. Germline CDR1 reads LGHNA; CDR2 reads YSLEER. V lost 3 bases and J lost 7; bases outside the gene matches: 5.